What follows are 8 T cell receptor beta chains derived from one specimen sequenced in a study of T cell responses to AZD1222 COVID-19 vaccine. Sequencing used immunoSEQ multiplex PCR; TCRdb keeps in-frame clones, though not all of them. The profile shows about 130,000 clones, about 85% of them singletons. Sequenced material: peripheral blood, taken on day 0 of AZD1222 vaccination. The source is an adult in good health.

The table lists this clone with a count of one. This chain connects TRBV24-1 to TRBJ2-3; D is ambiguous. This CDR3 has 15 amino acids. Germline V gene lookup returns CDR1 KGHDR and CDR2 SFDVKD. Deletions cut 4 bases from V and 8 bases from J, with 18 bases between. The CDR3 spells CATSEAPGLRRTQYF. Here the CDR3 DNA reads TGTGCCACCAGTGAGGCACCGGGCCTCCGGCGTACGCAGTATTTT.

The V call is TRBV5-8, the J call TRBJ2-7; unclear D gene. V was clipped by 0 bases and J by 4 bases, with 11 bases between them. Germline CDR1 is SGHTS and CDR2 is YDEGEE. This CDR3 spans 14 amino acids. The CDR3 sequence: CASSLDTLLYEQYF. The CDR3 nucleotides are TGTGCCAGCAGCTTGGACACGTTACTATACGAGCAGTACTTC.

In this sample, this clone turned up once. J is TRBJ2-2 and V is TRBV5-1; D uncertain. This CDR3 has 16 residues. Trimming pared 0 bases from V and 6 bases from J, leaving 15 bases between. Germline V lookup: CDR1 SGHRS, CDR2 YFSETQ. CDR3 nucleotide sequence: TGCGCCAGCAGCTTGGGCAGGCGAGTTGGGTCCGGGGAGCTGTTTTTT. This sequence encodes CASSLGRRVGSGELFF.

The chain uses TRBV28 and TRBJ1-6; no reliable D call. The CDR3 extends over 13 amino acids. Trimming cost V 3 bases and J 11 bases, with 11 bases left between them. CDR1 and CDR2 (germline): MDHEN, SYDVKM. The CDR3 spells CASSFGTVTPLHF. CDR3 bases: TGTGCCAGCAGTTTCGGTACAGTGACACCCCTCCACTTT.

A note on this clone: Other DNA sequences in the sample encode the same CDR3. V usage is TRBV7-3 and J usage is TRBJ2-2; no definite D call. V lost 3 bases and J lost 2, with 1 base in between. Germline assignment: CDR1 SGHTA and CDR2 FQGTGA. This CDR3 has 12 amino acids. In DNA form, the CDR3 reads TGTGCCAGCAGCTTTAACACCGGGGAGCTGTTTTTT. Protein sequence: CASSFNTGELFF.

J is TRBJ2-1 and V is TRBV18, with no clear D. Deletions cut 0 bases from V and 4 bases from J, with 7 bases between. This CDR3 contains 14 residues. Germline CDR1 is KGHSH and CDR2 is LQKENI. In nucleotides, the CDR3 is TGTGCCAGCTCACCACCGTCACCTTACAATGAGCAGTTCTTC. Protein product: CASSPPSPYNEQFF.

CDR3 sequence: CASSSGPYEQYF. In DNA form, the CDR3 reads TGTGCCAGCAGCTCGGGACCATACGAGCAGTACTTC. The chain combines TRBV7-9 with TRBJ2-7; D is perhaps TRBD1 or TRBD2 (5 bases each). Trimming removed 4 bases at V and 4 bases at J, with 8 bases between. This CDR3 has 12 residues. The germline CDR1 and CDR2 sequences are SEHNR and FQNEAQ (reference sequence). Full variable domain (rest looked up from reference TRBV7-9 and TRBJ2-7): DTGVSQNPRHKITKRGQNVTFRCDPISEHNRLYWYRQTLGQGPEFLTYFQNEAQLEKSRLLSDRFSAERPKGSFSTLEIQRTEQGDSAMYLCASSSGPYEQYFGPGTRLTVT.

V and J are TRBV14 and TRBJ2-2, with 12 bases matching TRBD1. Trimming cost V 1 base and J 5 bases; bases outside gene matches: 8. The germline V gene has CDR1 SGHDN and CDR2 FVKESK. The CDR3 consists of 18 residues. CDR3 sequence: CASSQGMGQGARTGELFF. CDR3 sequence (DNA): TGTGCCAGCAGCCAAGGTATGGGACAGGGGGCACGAACCGGGGAGCTGTTTTTT.